A single sample is the source of the 27 T cell receptor beta chains below, sequenced in a study of blood T cell repertoires in COVID-19. Some clones are missing from TCRdb's copy, which holds only in-frame ones; the method was immunoSEQ multiplex PCR. Here the sample spans under 90,000 clones, around 80% being singletons. Sequenced input: peripheral blood. The source is a woman at least 80 years old with active or convalescent COVID-19.

V usage is TRBV18 and J usage is TRBJ2-1, with no clear D. CDR1 is KGHSH and CDR2 is LQKENI in the germline V gene. The V end lost 2 bases, the J end lost 6 bases, and 14 bases lay between the germline ends. The CDR3 is 15 residues long. The CDR3 region is CASSPMRSQANEQFF. The CDR3, as DNA: TGTGCCAGCTCACCAATGCGTAGTCAGGCCAATGAGCAGTTCTTC.

The V gene is TRBV10-3, the J gene TRBJ2-1; D call uncertain. V was trimmed by 5 bases and J by 4 bases, leaving 9 bases between them. The CDR3 covers 13 residues. CDR1 is ENHRY and CDR2 is SYGVKD in the germline V gene. The CDR3 bases are TGTGCCATCAGTCAGAATTATTACAATGAGCAGTTCTTC. As protein: CAISQNYYNEQFF.

This clone was detected only a few times. The V and J genes are TRBV7-9 and TRBJ2-1; tentatively, D is TRBD2 (5 bases). Germline V gives CDR1 SEHNR, CDR2 FQNEAQ (reference sequence). Deletions cut 0 bases from V and 1 base from J, with 19 bases between. The CDR3 sequence is 19 residues long. CDR3 residues: CASSLAIIWASSSYNEQFF. For the CDR3, the DNA is TGTGCCAGCAGCTTAGCGATCATATGGGCTAGCTCATCCTACAATGAGCAGTTCTTC. Full variable domain (missing parts from reference TRBV7-9 and TRBJ2-1): DTGVSQNPRHKITKRGQNVTFRCDPISEHNRLYWYRQTLGQGPEFLTYFQNEAQLEKSRLLSDRFSAERPKGSFSTLEIQRTEQGDSAMYLCASSLAIIWASSSYNEQFFGPGTRLTVL.

The genes are TRBV4-2 and TRBJ2-3; TRBD2 matches 8 bases. Germline CDR1 and CDR2: LGHNA and YNFKEQ. CDR3 length equals 17 residues. Losses at the gene ends were 0 bases for V and 2 bases for J; bases not matched to a gene: 7. Here the CDR3 reads CASSQESLAAYTDTQYF. CDR3 bases: TGTGCCAGCAGCCAAGAATCACTAGCGGCTTACACAGATACGCAGTATTTT.

This chain links TRBV14 with TRBJ2-1, with 10 bases matching TRBD1. The V gene's germline CDR1 is SGHDN and CDR2 FVKESK. The CDR3 runs 15 residues. Trimming cost V 4 bases and J 8 bases; bases outside gene matches: 8. For the CDR3, the DNA is TGTGCCAGCAGCCCCCGGGACAGGGGCATCTATGAGCAGTTCTTC. Translating it yields CASSPRDRGIYEQFF.

The chain couples TRBV7-8 to TRBJ2-1, with TRBD2 matching over 14 bases. V shed 5 bases and J 15 bases; nucleotides not matched to a gene: 6. The CDR3 is made up of 13 amino acids. Germline assignment: CDR1 SGHVS and CDR2 FQNEAQ. The CDR3 DNA is TGTGCCAGCAGCCGGGGACTAGCGGGAGACGTGTTCTTC. It codes for CASSRGLAGDVFF.

This sequence joins TRBV28 and TRBJ1-6; TRBD1 might be the D (5 bases). Trimming pared 4 bases from V and 5 bases from J, leaving 12 bases between. Germline loops: CDR1 MDHEN, CDR2 SYDVKM. The CDR3 length is 15 residues. This CDR3 is CASSSKTANNSPLHF. For the CDR3, the DNA is TGTGCCAGCAGTTCCAAGACAGCTAATAATTCACCCCTCCACTTT. Full variable domain (outside the CDR3, taken from reference TRBV28 and TRBJ1-6): DVKVTQSSRYLVKRTGEKVFLECVQDMDHENMFWYRQDPGLGLRLIYFSYDVKMKEKGDIPEGYSVSREKKERFSLILESASTNQTSMYLCASSSKTANNSPLHFGNGTRLTVT.

The chain joins TRBV5-1 to TRBJ1-3, with D possibly matching TRBD1 (5 bases). V lost 1 base and J 0 bases, leaving 5 bases between the germline ends. This CDR3 is 14 amino acids long. Germline lookup yields CDR1 SGHRS and CDR2 YFSETQ. As DNA, the CDR3 is TGCGCCAGCAGCTTGACAGGCTCTGGAAACACCATATATTTT. It specifies CASSLTGSGNTIYF.

V gene TRBV5-1 combines with J gene TRBJ2-7; possibly TRBD1 for D (6 bases). The germline V gene encodes CDR1 SGHRS and CDR2 YFSETQ. Trimming shortened V by 5 bases and J by 9 bases, and 15 bases separated the two germline ends. The length of the CDR3 is 12 residues. CDR3 DNA sequence: TGCGCCAGCAGGCTCGACAGGAGTGGGCAGTACTTC. The encoded protein is CASRLDRSGQYF. The variable domain in full, completed from reference TRBV5-1 and TRBJ2-7, reads KAGVTQTPRYLIKTRGQQVTLSCSPISGHRSVSWYQQTPGQGLQFLFEYFSETQRNKGNFPGRFSGRQFSNSRSEMNVSTLELGDSALYLCASRLDRSGQYFGPGTRLTVT.

V and J are TRBV29-1 and TRBJ2-1, with 9 bases fitting TRBD1. The CDR3 runs to 15 residues. Trimming at V came to 6 bases and at J to 5 bases, leaving 11 bases not matched to a gene. CDR1 and CDR2 (germline): SQVTM, ANQGSEA. For the CDR3, the DNA is TGCAGCGTCGCGGGACAGGGAACAAAAAACAATGAGCAGTTCTTC. It yields the protein CSVAGQGTKNNEQFF.

The V call is TRBV4-2, the J call TRBJ1-2; 9 nucleotides match TRBD1. CDR1 is LGHNA and CDR2 is YNFKEQ in the germline V gene. The trim removed 0 bases at V and 4 bases at J, leaving 3 bases unmatched. The CDR3 extends over 15 amino acids. The CDR3: CASSQDTGGGYGYTF. The CDR3 nucleotides read TGTGCCAGCAGCCAAGATACAGGGGGCGGCTATGGCTACACCTTC.

As to this clone: Its ends do not fully match the called genes, so a read error is possible. CDR3 sequence (DNA): TGTACCAGCTCACCCAGGGTTGACTATGGCTACACCTTC. As protein: CTSSPRVDYGYTF. The rearrangement links TRBV18 to TRBJ1-2; D is perhaps TRBD1 (5 bases). Germline V gene data show CDR1 as KGHSH and CDR2 as LQKENI. The CDR3 consists of 13 residues.

This chain uses TRBV2 with TRBJ2-1; D not certain. Germline values: CDR1 SNHLY, CDR2 FYNNEI. CDR3 length: 12 residues. Trimming removed 7 bases from V and 9 bases from J, with 13 bases in between. CDR3 sequence (DNA): TGTGCCAGCATGAACTTTGGTATTGAGCAGTTCTTC. It codes for CASMNFGIEQFF.

The chain is built from TRBV9 and TRBJ2-3; 9 bases map to TRBD2. CDR3 size: 15 residues. Germline V gives CDR1 SGDLS, CDR2 YYNGEE. Germline trimming cut 1 base from V and 3 bases from J; bases unmatched to any gene: 3. CDR3 coding DNA: TGTGCCAGCAGCGTAATGGCGGGGGGGACAGATACGCAGTATTTT. It codes for CASSVMAGGTDTQYF. The variable domain in full, with the rest retrieved from reference TRBV9 and TRBJ2-3, is DSGVTQTPKHLITATGQRVTLRCSPRSGDLSVYWYQQSLDQGLQFLIQYYNGEERAKGNILERFSAQQFPDLHSELNLSSLELGDSALYFCASSVMAGGTDTQYFGPGTRLTVL.

The CDR3 DNA is TGTGCCAGCAGCGTAGTTGACAGGGGGAACACTGAAGCTTTCTTT. Residues: CASSVVDRGNTEAFF. The chain is built from TRBV9 and TRBJ1-1, with 8 bases that match TRBD1. Trimming removed 0 bases from V and 1 base from J; junction bases left unmatched: 2. The germline V gene encodes CDR1 SGDLS and CDR2 YYNGEE. The CDR3 spans 15 residues.

The chain is built from TRBV5-1 and TRBJ2-5; D is possibly TRBD1 (5 bases). Germline V CDR1 and CDR2: SGHRS, YFSETQ. Trimming took off 0 bases at V and 4 bases at J, with 16 bases between the two ends. The CDR3 extends over 16 amino acids. CDR3 sequence (DNA): TGCGCCAGCAGCTTGGCCGTACAGGCTGGAACAGAGACCCAGTACTTC. Translation gives CASSLAVQAGTETQYF.

This sequence joins TRBV7-3 and TRBJ2-1, with 8 nucleotides matching TRBD2. The J segment lost 2 bases and the V segment lost 7 bases, leaving 4 bases of the junction unmatched. The CDR3 runs to 14 residues. Germline CDR1 and CDR2: SGHTA and FQGTGA. The CDR3 sequence is CASTSGGPYNEQFF. The CDR3 DNA reads TGTGCCAGCACCTCGGGGGGGCCCTACAATGAGCAGTTCTTC.

This chain links TRBV5-1 with TRBJ2-7; D is undetermined. CDR3 size: 13 residues. The germline V gene has CDR1 SGHRS and CDR2 YFSETQ. V was pared by 0 bases and J by 4 bases, with 8 bases between. This CDR3 is CASSLDTIYEQYF. The CDR3 DNA follows: TGCGCCAGCAGCTTGGACACGATTTACGAGCAGTACTTC.

V gene TRBV28 combines with J gene TRBJ1-4; weak D call: TRBD1 (5 bases). V lost 2 bases and J 8 bases, leaving 9 bases between the germline ends. CDR1 MDHEN and CDR2 SYDVKM come from the germline V gene. The length of the CDR3 is 13 residues. The chain's CDR3 is CASSLEQDEKLFF. In nucleotides, the CDR3 is TGTGCCAGCAGTTTAGAACAGGACGAAAAACTGTTTTTT.

This rearrangement joins TRBV9 to TRBJ1-2; TRBD1 matches at 9 bases. V was pared by 3 bases and J by 3 bases, with 3 bases of the junction left unmatched. CDR1 is SGDLS, CDR2 YYNGEE, per germline. The CDR3 is 14 amino acids. CDR3 nucleotide sequence: TGTGCCAGCAGCGCGGGACAGGGCGACTATGGCTACACCTTC. Its protein product is CASSAGQGDYGYTF. The variable domain in full, with the rest retrieved from reference TRBV9 and TRBJ1-2, is DSGVTQTPKHLITATGQRVTLRCSPRSGDLSVYWYQQSLDQGLQFLIQYYNGEERAKGNILERFSAQQFPDLHSELNLSSLELGDSALYFCASSAGQGDYGYTFGSGTRLTVV.

V usage is TRBV4-1 and J usage is TRBJ2-3; D might be TRBD2 (5 bases). Germline-derived CDR1 and CDR2 are MGHRA and YSYEKL. V was pared by 0 bases and J by 0 bases, with 16 bases between. The CDR3 totals 18 residues. CDR3 loop: CASSQEGSSGDSTDTQYF. In DNA, the CDR3 is TGCGCCAGCAGCCAAGAGGGGTCGAGCGGAGATAGCACAGATACGCAGTATTTT.

This clone has just one count. This sequence joins TRBV12-5 and TRBJ2-7; D possibly corresponds to TRBD1 (6 bases). The CDR3 contains 14 residues. V shed 7 bases and J shed 5 bases, with 18 bases lying between them. The germline V gene encodes CDR1 LGHNT and CDR2 FRNRAP. Written as DNA, the CDR3 is TGTGCTAGTGCCATTACGGGACACGACCACGAGCAGTACTTC. This codes for CASAITGHDHEQYF. The variable domain in full, with the rest retrieved from reference TRBV12-5 and TRBJ2-7, is DARVTQTPRHKVTEMGQEVTMRCQPILGHNTVFWYRQTMMQGLELLAYFRNRAPLDDSGMPKDRFSAEMPDATLATLKIQPSEPRDSAVYFCASAITGHDHEQYFGPGTRLTVT.

The chain is built from TRBV2 and TRBJ2-3, with D possibly being TRBD2 (6 bases). This CDR3 is built from 18 residues. Germline V gives CDR1 SNHLY, CDR2 FYNNEI. V was shortened by 0 bases and J by 0 bases, with 16 bases between the two germline ends. The DNA for the CDR3 is TGTGCCAGCAGTGAAGCGCTGGGGCGGGGCACTAGCACAGATACGCAGTATTTT. This codes for CASSEALGRGTSTDTQYF.

The genes are TRBV25-1 and TRBJ1-2; a possible D gene is TRBD1 (6 bases). This CDR3 region has 13 residues. Trimming left V 8 bases short and J 0 bases short, with 10 bases between. Germline lookup yields CDR1 MGHDK and CDR2 SYGVNS. In nucleotides, the CDR3 is TGTGCCAGCTCGGGACATACTAACTATGGCTACACCTTC. This translates into CASSGHTNYGYTF.

The chain recombines TRBV6-5 with TRBJ2-7, with D perhaps matching TRBD2 (6 bases). The V end lost 6 bases, the J end lost 7 bases, and 19 bases lay between the germline ends. CDR3 length equals 14 residues. The V gene's germline CDR1 is MNHEY and CDR2 SVGAGI. The CDR3 sequence is CASSPGGGSREQYF. CDR3 nucleotides: TGTGCCAGCAGCCCAGGTGGGGGGTCTAGAGAGCAGTACTTC.

The rearrangement uses TRBV7-2 and TRBJ2-7; a weak D match, TRBD2 (6 bases). Germline CDR1 reads SGHTA; CDR2 reads FQGNSA. The V end was cut by 0 bases, the J end by 0 bases, with 6 bases between. The CDR3 covers 14 residues. CDR3 loop: CASSLAGGSYEQYF. Written as DNA, the CDR3 is TGTGCCAGCAGCTTAGCGGGGGGCTCCTACGAGCAGTACTTC.

This clone appeared a single time. The same CDR3 arises from other DNA sequences in this sample as well. This chain links TRBV19 with TRBJ2-7, with unresolved D. Germline values: CDR1 LNHDA, CDR2 SQIVND (reference sequence). The CDR3 has 13 amino acids. V shed 1 base and J shed 2 bases, with 6 bases lying between them. The DNA for the CDR3 is TGTGCCAGTAGTATAGGTGGAGCCTACGAGCAGTACTTC. It is translated as CASSIGGAYEQYF.